These T cell receptor beta chains were read from a single sample in a study of CD8 T cells in Susac syndrome. Via MiXCR, TCRdb re-called the immunoSEQ multiplex PCR reads, giving one row per CDR3 protein. The table records 150,000 to 160,000 distinct CDR3 sequences, approximately 95% of them present only once. Sequencing used CD4+ T cells from PBMCs. All receptors come from a human donor with Susac syndrome. CDR3s include the opening cysteine and the closing phenylalanine or tryptophan. The D gene is left open where the match is weak. Some rows have no size entry. The others give once, few or many, or a class for an expanded clone.

clone size	D gene	V gene	J gene	CDR3 DNA	CDR3 protein
.	.	TRBV6-5	TRBJ1-2	TGTGCCAGCAGTTACTCAGGGACATACCTCGGCTACACCTTC	CASSYSGTYLGYTF
.	.	TRBV20-1	TRBJ2-7	TGCAGTGCAACCCCTGGGCTTGGCGAGCAGTACTTC	CSATPGLGEQYF
.	.	TRBV5-6	TRBJ2-5	TGTGCCAGCAGCAAGGACACCCAAGAGACCCAGTACTTC	CASSKDTQETQYF
.	TRBD1	TRBV18	TRBJ2-1	TGTGCCAGCTCACCCTTCCCTTCCCGACAGGGGCACTACAATGAGCAGTTCTTC	CASSPFPSRQGHYNEQFF
.	.	TRBV19	TRBJ2-5	TGTGCCAGCTCCGGACAGCCAATACGTGGGGAGACCCAGTACTTC	CASSGQPIRGETQYF
.	.	TRBV29-1	TRBJ1-1	TGCAGCGTTGTGTACACTGAAGCTTTCTTT	CSVVYTEAFF
.	.	TRBV18	TRBJ1-2	TGTGCCAGCTCACCAGGGAGTTCCTCTAACTATGGCTACACCTTC	CASSPGSSSNYGYTF
once	TRBD1	TRBV6-2/TRBV6-3	TRBJ2-7	TGTGCCAGCAGTTACCCGACAGGGACCTCCTACGAGCAGTACTTC	CASSYPTGTSYEQYF
.	.	TRBV12-3/TRBV12-4	TRBJ1-4	TGTGCCAGCAGTTTGGGGGAGTTAGCTAATGAAAAACTGTTTTTT	CASSLGELANEKLFF
few	.	TRBV7-3	TRBJ2-7	TGTGCCAGCAGCTTAGGGGCTGGCTCCTACGAGCAGTACTTC	CASSLGAGSYEQYF
.	.	TRBV5-1	TRBJ1-1	TGCGCCAGCAGCGATCACAGGCAGGCGGACACTGAAGCTTTCTTT	CASSDHRQADTEAFF
.	TRBD1	TRBV12-3/TRBV12-4	TRBJ1-2	TGTGCCAGCAGTTTAAGGGACAGGTACACCTTC	CASSLRDRYTF
.	.	TRBV4-2	TRBJ2-3	TGTGCCAGCAGCCAAGTCAGCGCCGGGGGCACAGATACGCAGTATTTT	CASSQVSAGGTDTQYF
.	.	TRBV25-1	TRBJ2-6	TGTGCCAGCACGGCCTCTGGGGCCAACGTCCTGACTTTC	CASTASGANVLTF
.	.	TRBV15	TRBJ1-2	TGTGCCACCAGCAGAGATAAGGGGACGCACGGCTACACCTTC	CATSRDKGTHGYTF
.	TRBD2	TRBV29-1	TRBJ2-1	TGCAGCGTCGGTCAGTTTGGACTAGCTGGGGATGAGCAGTTCTTC	CSVGQFGLAGDEQFF
.	TRBD1	TRBV20-1	TRBJ1-2	TGCAGTGCTAGGGGGGACAGGGAGCACTATGGCTACACCTTC	CSARGDREHYGYTF
.	.	TRBV20-1	TRBJ2-4	TGCAGTGCTAGAGTCCCGCGGCTCGGAGCCAAAAACATTCAGTACTTC	CSARVPRLGAKNIQYF
.	TRBD1	TRBV5-1	TRBJ1-5	TGCGCCAGCAGCCCTCAGGGGGGAAACGGCAATCAGCCCCAGCATTTT	CASSPQGGNGNQPQHF
.	.	TRBV7-3	TRBJ1-1	TGTGCCAGCAGTCCCGAGGGAGGGATGAACACTGAAGCTTTCTTT	CASSPEGGMNTEAFF
.	.	TRBV19	TRBJ1-2	TGTGCCAGTACCCCTCCCGCGGGGAATGGCTACACCTTC	CASTPPAGNGYTF
.	.	TRBV3-1	TRBJ1-2	TGTGCCAGCAGCCCGGAATGGGACTCCCATGGCTACACCTTC	CASSPEWDSHGYTF
.	.	TRBV7-2	TRBJ2-3	TGTGCCAGCAGCTTTCTCGGCCAAATGTCCGCAGATACGCAGTATTTT	CASSFLGQMSADTQYF
.	TRBD2	TRBV12-3/TRBV12-4	TRBJ2-3	TGTGCCAGCACCCCCACTAGCGGGGTCGCCACAGATACGCAGTATTTT	CASTPTSGVATDTQYF
.	.	TRBV7-2	TRBJ2-6	TGTGCCAGCAGCTTGGGGGGGCCCGGGGCCAACGTCCTGACTTTC	CASSLGGPGANVLTF
.	.	TRBV3-1	TRBJ2-7	TGTGCCAGCACCCGCAATCTAGCCAGCTACGAGCAGTACTTC	CASTRNLASYEQYF
.	.	TRBV7-6	TRBJ2-3	TGTGCCAGCAGCCCCTCGGGGTATACGCAGTATTTT	CASSPSGYTQYF
.	.	TRBV12-3/TRBV12-4	TRBJ2-7	TGTGCCAGCAGTCTAGGGGCAGGGGTTGGGGAGCAGTACTTC	CASSLGAGVGEQYF
few	.	TRBV6-5	TRBJ1-2	TGTGCCAGCAGTTACTCACCACCCGGGGTCCATGGCTACACCTTC	CASSYSPPGVHGYTF
.	.	TRBV13	TRBJ2-1	TGTGCCAGCAGCTTAGGGAGCATCAGCCGTTACAATGAGCAGTTCTTC	CASSLGSISRYNEQFF
.	TRBD1	TRBV29-1	TRBJ2-2	TGCAGCGCCGGTCAGGGGGTCACCGGGGAGCTGTTTTTT	CSAGQGVTGELFF
once	.	TRBV13	TRBJ1-2	TGTGCCAGCAGCTTTAAGGGGCCAAACGGCTCTAACTATGGCTACACCTTC	CASSFKGPNGSNYGYTF
.	.	TRBV6-1	TRBJ2-1	TGTGCCAGCAGCCCCTCGCTGGGGCGCTGGACAACGGATGAGCAGTTCTTC	CASSPSLGRWTTDEQFF
.	.	TRBV9	TRBJ2-1	TGTGCCAGCAGCGTAAGTCCCCAGGGCTATGAGCAGTTCTTC	CASSVSPQGYEQFF
.	.	TRBV28	TRBJ1-2	TGTGCCAGCAGCCCGGGAACGGTGAGGGGCTACACCTTC	CASSPGTVRGYTF
.	TRBD1	TRBV2	TRBJ2-5	TGTGCCAGCAGACCCGGACAGGGGGGGGTGGAGACCCAGTACTTC	CASRPGQGGVETQYF
.	TRBD1	TRBV14	TRBJ1-2	TGTGCCAGCAGCCAAACGGGACAGGGGACCTATGGCTACACCTTC	CASSQTGQGTYGYTF
.	.	TRBV12-3/TRBV12-4	TRBJ1-2	TGTGCCAGCAGGGGAGGGACGCTTTTCTATGGCTACACCTTC	CASRGGTLFYGYTF
.	TRBD2	TRBV4-1	TRBJ2-7	TGCGCCAGCAGCCAAGAAGGGACTAGCGGCTACGAGCAGTACTTC	CASSQEGTSGYEQYF
.	.	TRBV6-2/TRBV6-3	TRBJ2-1	TGTGCCAGCATGGAAGGGAACAATGAGCAGTTCTTC	CASMEGNNEQFF
.	TRBD2	TRBV20-1	TRBJ2-1	TGCAGTGCTAGTGCCTCCCTAGCGGGGGGGCCGAATGAGCAGTTCTTC	CSASASLAGGPNEQFF
.	TRBD2	TRBV4-3	TRBJ2-7	TGCGCCAGCAGCCAAGCCGGGACTAAGGGGGAGCAGTACTTC	CASSQAGTKGEQYF
.	.	TRBV12-3/TRBV12-4	TRBJ2-7	TGTGCCAGCAGTTTGGGGCTCCTCTACGAGCAGTACTTC	CASSLGLLYEQYF
.	.	TRBV6-5	TRBJ2-1	TGTGCCAGCCAGTCGTCGAGCTCCTACAATGAGCAGTTCTTC	CASQSSSSYNEQFF
.	TRBD1	TRBV20-1	TRBJ2-7	TGCAGTGCTAGCCGACAGGGATACGAGCAGTACTTC	CSASRQGYEQYF
few	.	TRBV4-3	TRBJ2-7	TGCGCCAGCAGCCAAGAAAGAGTCAGCCCATACGAGCAGTACTTC	CASSQERVSPYEQYF
.	.	TRBV4-1	TRBJ2-7	TGCGCCAGCAGCCAACGGACCCGGCAGGTGGAGCAGTACTTC	CASSQRTRQVEQYF
once	TRBD1	TRBV5-1	TRBJ1-2	TGCGCCAGCAGACGGACAGGGCCTAACTATGGCTACACCTTC	CASRRTGPNYGYTF
.	TRBD1	TRBV7-9	TRBJ2-5	TGTGCCAGCAGCGCACCCGACAGGGTTGGAGAGACCCAGTACTTC	CASSAPDRVGETQYF
.	.	TRBV29-1	TRBJ1-2	TGCAGCGTCCACAGGGTTTCTGGCTACACCTTC	CSVHRVSGYTF
.	.	TRBV9	TRBJ1-2	TGTGCCAGCAGCGTAGTTGACAGCTACTATGGCTACACCTTC	CASSVVDSYYGYTF
.	TRBD2	TRBV20-1	TRBJ2-3	TGCAGTGTTAGGAAAGCGGGGGCAGATACGCAGTATTTT	CSVRKAGADTQYF
.	.	TRBV29-1	TRBJ1-2	TGCAGCGTTGAAGATGGCGAGAAGGGCTACACCTTC	CSVEDGEKGYTF
.	.	TRBV29-1	TRBJ2-3	TGCAGCGCGCGGGATTCCCGCCCCACAGATACGCAGTATTTT	CSARDSRPTDTQYF
.	TRBD1	TRBV20-1	TRBJ1-5	TGCAGTGCTTATAGGACAGGGTACAATCAGCCCCAGCATTTT	CSAYRTGYNQPQHF